Listed below are T cell receptor beta chains from one sample, sequenced in a study of cytomegalovirus exposure and HLA in healthy donors. Libraries were prepared by immunoSEQ multiplex PCR; TCRdb keeps only in-frame clonotypes and omits some of them. The table lists 210,000 or so clones, over 80% of them singletons. Input material: PBMCs. Every receptor here comes from a woman aged 50 to 60 in good health and CMV-seropositive. CDR3s include the opening cysteine and the closing phenylalanine or tryptophan. The D gene is left open where the match is weak. Rows may omit the clone size; those that give it use once, few, many or a size class.

V: TRBV13
J: TRBJ1-1
D: -
size: -
CDR3: CASSHGGEAFF
DNA: TGTGCCAGCAGCCACGGGGGGGAAGCTTTCTTT

V: TRBV6-5
J: TRBJ1-4
D: -
size: -
CDR3: CASSYERLSEKLFF
DNA: TGTGCCAGCAGTTACGAGCGTCTGAGTGAAAAACTGTTTTTT

V: TRBV18
J: TRBJ2-7
D: -
size: -
CDR3: CASSNLDTGSSYEQYF
DNA: TGTGCCAGCTCTAACCTAGACACAGGATCCTCCTACGAGCAGTACTTC

V: TRBV5-1
J: TRBJ2-5
D: -
size: -
CDR3: CASSLANSEETQYF
DNA: TGCGCCAGCAGCTTGGCCAACTCCGAAGAGACCCAGTACTTC

V: TRBV4-1
J: TRBJ1-6
D: TRBD1
size: few
CDR3: CASSPDRGHNSPLHF
DNA: TGCGCCAGCAGCCCGGACAGGGGACACAATTCACCCCTCCACTTT

V: TRBV5-1
J: TRBJ1-6
D: -
size: -
CDR3: CASSFGDNAPLHF
DNA: TGCGCCAGCAGCTTTGGGGACAACGCACCCCTCCACTTT

V: TRBV29-1
J: TRBJ2-2
D: TRBD1
size: -
CDR3: CSVDGQGGTGELFF
DNA: TGCAGCGTTGACGGACAGGGGGGCACCGGGGAGCTGTTTTTT

V: TRBV6-6
J: TRBJ2-2
D: TRBD1
size: -
CDR3: CASSSTDRGTGELFF
DNA: TGTGCCAGCAGCTCCACCGACAGGGGAACCGGGGAGCTGTTTTTT

V: TRBV5-4
J: TRBJ2-2
D: TRBD1
size: -
CDR3: CASSYGQGSGELFF
DNA: TGTGCCAGCAGCTACGGACAGGGTTCCGGGGAGCTGTTTTTT

V: TRBV20-1
J: TRBJ2-7
D: -
size: -
CDR3: CSAREAYEQYF
DNA: TGCAGTGCTAGAGAAGCCTACGAGCAGTACTTC

V: TRBV10-3
J: TRBJ2-5
D: -
size: -
CDR3: CAISERYGGGRAMTQYF
DNA: TGTGCCATCAGTGAGCGGTACGGAGGCGGCCGGGCGATGACCCAGTACTTC

V: TRBV6-5
J: TRBJ2-7
D: -
size: -
CDR3: CASSYSSKGLFHEQYF
DNA: TGTGCCAGCAGTTACTCGAGTAAGGGGCTTTTCCACGAGCAGTACTTC

V: TRBV30
J: TRBJ2-3
D: -
size: -
CDR3: CAWRDWRLSTDTQYF
DNA: TGTGCCTGGAGAGACTGGCGCCTTAGCACAGATACGCAGTATTTT

V: TRBV10-3
J: TRBJ1-3
D: TRBD1
size: -
CDR3: CAISPSEGQGAVGNTIYF
DNA: TGTGCCATCAGTCCTTCAGAAGGACAGGGGGCTGTTGGAAACACCATATATTTT

V: TRBV5-1
J: TRBJ2-7
D: -
size: -
CDR3: CASSPDRNLAEQYF
DNA: TGCGCCAGCAGCCCGGATCGAAACCTAGCCGAGCAGTACTTC

V: TRBV5-1
J: TRBJ1-4
D: -
size: -
CDR3: CASSLTGREKLFF
DNA: TGCGCCAGCAGCTTGACAGGGCGGGAAAAACTGTTTTTT

V: TRBV13
J: TRBJ2-7
D: -
size: -
CDR3: CASKQSTPGTPDYEQYF
DNA: TGTGCCAGCAAACAAAGTACCCCCGGGACACCGGACTACGAGCAGTACTTC

V: TRBV5-1
J: TRBJ2-1
D: -
size: -
CDR3: CASSSAGLSYNEQFF
DNA: TGCGCCAGCAGCTCCGCGGGGCTCTCCTACAATGAGCAGTTCTTC

V: TRBV7-2
J: TRBJ2-5
D: TRBD2
size: -
CDR3: CASSPRLANQETQYF
DNA: TGTGCCAGCAGCCCGAGACTAGCCAATCAAGAGACCCAGTACTTC

V: TRBV5-1
J: TRBJ1-1
D: -
size: -
CDR3: CASCRDFLNTEAFF
DNA: TGCGCCAGCTGTCGGGACTTTCTGAACACTGAAGCTTTCTTT

V: TRBV5-4
J: TRBJ1-2
D: -
size: -
CDR3: CASSTPPGHRNYGYTF
DNA: TGTGCCAGCAGCACGCCTCCGGGACACCGGAACTATGGCTACACCTTC

V: TRBV4-2
J: TRBJ2-4
D: TRBD2
size: -
CDR3: CASSLSTSGGDIQYF
DNA: TGTGCCAGCAGCCTCTCGACTAGCGGGGGGGACATTCAGTACTTC

V: TRBV5-8
J: TRBJ2-5
D: TRBD2
size: few
CDR3: CASSGGGLARETQYF
DNA: TGTGCCAGCAGCGGCGGCGGACTAGCTAGAGAGACCCAGTACTTC

V: TRBV4-3
J: TRBJ2-2
D: TRBD2
size: -
CDR3: CASGRTSGTGELFF
DNA: TGCGCCAGCGGTCGGACTAGCGGCACCGGGGAGCTGTTTTTT